This TCR beta chain originates from a study of T cell repertoires in cytomegalovirus infection. Study outcomes and limitations: Carriers of CMV plus the relevant HLA were identified by cumulative public TCR beta family frequency. The ex vivo response was dominated by HLA-C-restricted CMV-specific TCR beta clonotypes.

Deletions cut 1 base from V and 3 bases from J, with 10 bases between. Germline V gene lookup returns CDR1 SEHNR and CDR2 FQNEAQ (reference sequence). The CDR3 extends over 15 amino acids. In TCRdb, the reads were re-called with MiXCR into one record per CDR3 protein. Among fewer than 1,000,000 distinct CDR3 sequences listed, roughly 31% were seen once. This clonotype was found a few times. Its target is not known. The receptor was isolated from a human donor in good health (CMV status not recorded). Some clones in this sample may be carry-over from other donors' samples. Here the sequenced sample was cultured CD8+ T cells from PBMCs, taken from culture after CMV antigen stimulation. This sequence joins TRBV7-9 and TRBJ1-5; D not certain. CDR3 sequence (DNA): TGTGCCAGCAGCTTAGATGGCAGTATCAATCAGCCCCAGCATTTT. Translated: CASSLDGSINQPQHF. Variable domain in full (rest from reference TRBV7-9 and TRBJ1-5): DTGVSQNPRHKITKRGQNVTFRCDPISEHNRLYWYRQTLGQGPEFLTYFQNEAQLEKSRLLSDRFSAERPKGSFSTLEIQRTEQGDSAMYLCASSLDGSINQPQHFGDGTRLSIL.